This T cell receptor (beta chain) was sequenced for a study of cytomegalovirus exposure and HLA in healthy donors. Study-wide context: The roughly 120 million unique TCR beta sequences, from about 190 million T cells, were found by an earlier analysis.

It was with 60 Vbeta and 13 Jbeta primers that the PCR ran. Authors' processing steps: Per a later analysis, the number of unique TCR beta chains was 75 million to 90 million, of which about 11 million were shared. Sequenced by immunoSEQ multiplex PCR; TCRdb stores in-frame clones only, minus some. V, J and clone size are taken as reported in that table, and D and trimming were inferred from the DNA itself. The sample shows 140,000 to 150,000 clones, 80% of them seen only once. Study-wide points: The classifier was said to identify cytomegalovirus status with high specificity and sensitivity. Later analysis identified a missense DCLRE1C variant that was linked to TCR beta V- and J-gene trimming.

In this sample, this clone turned up once. Its cognate antigen is unknown. One end of the junction does not line up with germline, which may come from a read error. Other nucleotide sequences from this sample produce the same CDR3. The CDR3 spans 14 residues. CDR1 is GTSNPN and CDR2 is SVGIG in the germline V gene (reference sequence). This chain uses TRBV30 with TRBJ2-5; 8 nucleotides agree with TRBD2. Sequences were obtained from PBMCs. The sequence was collected from a woman in her thirties in good health and CMV-seronegative. This CDR3 reads CACARGGPQETQYF. CDR3 nucleotides: TGTGCCTGCGCCCGGGGGGGCCCCCAAGAGACCCAATACTTC.